Listed here are 3 T cell receptor beta chains from one sample, sequenced in a study of blood T cell repertoires in COVID-19. Sequencing used immunoSEQ multiplex PCR; TCRdb keeps in-frame clones, though not all of them. This sample carries about 210,000 clones, 80% to 90% of them seen once, and the ten largest clones take more than 7%. What was sequenced was PBMCs or T cells enriched from blood (not recorded which). These receptors were collected from a man younger than 45 in a cohort exposed to, infected with or recovered from COVID-19 (not recorded which).

V gene TRBV28 combines with J gene TRBJ2-7; 7 bases agree with TRBD2. V gave up 3 bases and J gave up 3 bases; unmatched junction bases: 11. The CDR3 contains 16 residues. CDR1 MDHEN and CDR2 SYDVKM come from the germline V gene. The CDR3 reads CASSFEKTGGGYEQYF. The DNA of the CDR3 is TGTGCCAGCAGTTTTGAGAAGACTGGGGGGGGCTACGAGCAGTACTTC.

V and J are TRBV27 and TRBJ2-1; TRBD2 aligns across 12 bases. The CDR3 sequence is 17 residues long. Germline-derived CDR1 and CDR2 are MNHEY and SMNVEV (reference sequence). V shed 1 base and J 4 bases; nucleotides not matched to a gene: 5. DNA of the CDR3: TGTGCCAGCAGTTTATACCCCGGGACTAGCGGGTACAATGAGCAGTTCTTC. Translating gives CASSLYPGTSGYNEQFF.

The chain has TRBV28 and TRBJ1-2, with a tentative D call TRBD1 (6 bases). Germline CDR1 and CDR2: MDHEN and SYDVKM. V lost 7 bases and J lost 4, with 19 bases in between. This CDR3 has 15 amino acids. DNA for the CDR3: TGTGCCAGCATTACGGACAGTGATCCGTTCTATGGCTACACCTTC. It translates to CASITDSDPFYGYTF.